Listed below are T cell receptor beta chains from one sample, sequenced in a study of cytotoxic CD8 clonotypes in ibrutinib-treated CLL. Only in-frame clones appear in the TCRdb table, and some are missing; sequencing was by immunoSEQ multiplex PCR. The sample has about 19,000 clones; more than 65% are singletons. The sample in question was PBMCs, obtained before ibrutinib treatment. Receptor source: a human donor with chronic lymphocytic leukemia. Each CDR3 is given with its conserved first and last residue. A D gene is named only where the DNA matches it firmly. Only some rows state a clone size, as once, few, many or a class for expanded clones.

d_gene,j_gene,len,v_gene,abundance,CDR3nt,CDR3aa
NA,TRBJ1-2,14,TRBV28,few,TGTGCCAGCAGTCGGATCTTAGCTAACTATGGCTACACCTTC,CASSRILANYGYTF
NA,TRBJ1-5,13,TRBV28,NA,TGTGCCAGCAGTGGACAGAGGAATCAGCCCCAGCATTTT,CASSGQRNQPQHF
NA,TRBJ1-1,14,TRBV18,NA,TGTGCCAGCTCACTCGCGGGGACGAACACTGAAGCTTTCTTT,CASSLAGTNTEAFF
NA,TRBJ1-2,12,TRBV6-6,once,TGTGCCAGCAGTGACGCACGCTATGGCTACACCTTC,CASSDARYGYTF
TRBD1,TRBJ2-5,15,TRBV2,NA,TGTGCCAGCAGTCGGACGGACAGGGAAGGAGAGACCCAGTACTTC,CASSRTDREGETQYF
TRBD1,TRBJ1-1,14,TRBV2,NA,TGTGCCAGCGGACGGACAGGGGGCCCGACTGAAGCTTTCTTT,CASGRTGGPTEAFF
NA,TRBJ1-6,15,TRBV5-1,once,TGCGCCAGCAGCTTAGCGACAGCACTATATTCACCCCTCCACTTT,CASSLATALYSPLHF
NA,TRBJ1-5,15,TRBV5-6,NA,TGTGCCAGCAGCTTGGGTTGGCAGGGTACTGTGCCCCAGCATTTT,CASSLGWQGTVPQHF
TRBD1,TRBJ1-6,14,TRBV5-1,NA,TGCGCCAGCAGCTTGGGCGGACAGGGACCGCCCCTCCACTTT,CASSLGGQGPPLHF
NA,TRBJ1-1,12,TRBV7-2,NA,TGTGCCAGCAGCTGGTTGAACACTGAAGCTTTCTTT,CASSWLNTEAFF
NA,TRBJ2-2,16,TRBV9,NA,TGTGCCAGCAGCGTAGGTTCGGGCAGGAACACCGGGGAGCTGTTTTTT,CASSVGSGRNTGELFF
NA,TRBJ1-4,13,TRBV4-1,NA,TGCGCCAGCAGCCAAGATTCGGATGAAAAACTGTTTTTT,CASSQDSDEKLFF
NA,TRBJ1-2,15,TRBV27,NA,TGTGCCAGCAGAAACTCACCAGGGTCTCCTAATGGCTACACCTTC,CASRNSPGSPNGYTF
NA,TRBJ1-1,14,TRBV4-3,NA,TGCGCCAGCAGCCAATCACTAGGGGCCACTGAAGCTTTCTTT,CASSQSLGATEAFF
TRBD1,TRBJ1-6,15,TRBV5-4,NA,TGTGCCAGCAGCCGCGGGCGGGACAGATATTCACCCCTCCACTTT,CASSRGRDRYSPLHF
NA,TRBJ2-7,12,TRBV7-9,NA,TGTGCCAGCAGCTTAGTCGGATCGGAGCAGTACTTC,CASSLVGSEQYF
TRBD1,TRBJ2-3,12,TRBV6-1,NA,TGTGCCAGCGGACAGGGCCCAGATACGCAGTATTTT,CASGQGPDTQYF